The clone carrying this TCR beta chain came up a few times. No antigen is known for it. The length of the CDR3 is 14 residues. Looked up from germline, CDR1 is SGHTA and CDR2 is FQGNSA. V lost 2 bases, J lost 8 bases, and 5 bases stayed unmatched. PCR used 60 Vbeta primers and 13 Jbeta primers. Here immunoSEQ multiplex PCR was the method, and the copy in TCRdb shows in-frame clones only, minus some. The sample includes fewer than 120,000 clones, roughly 80% of them seen just once. The study sampled nominally healthy donors, though unrecorded immune exposures were likely. The data derive from a study of cytomegalovirus exposure and HLA in healthy donors. Study-level results: Presence/absence analyses assumed roughly uniform sequencing depth across donors, which may not hold. In a later analysis, common viral pathogens appeared linked to several of the most significant clusters. CMV serostatus stood as the only immune exposure information on hand.

This chain joins TRBV7-2 and TRBJ2-1; TRBD1 matches at 8 bases. This receptor was identified in a woman in her twenties or thirties in good health and CMV-seronegative. Material: PBMCs. CDR3 sequence reads: CASSLQGAGDEQFF. The CDR3 DNA reads as TGTGCCAGCAGCTTACAGGGGGCAGGGGATGAGCAGTTCTTC.